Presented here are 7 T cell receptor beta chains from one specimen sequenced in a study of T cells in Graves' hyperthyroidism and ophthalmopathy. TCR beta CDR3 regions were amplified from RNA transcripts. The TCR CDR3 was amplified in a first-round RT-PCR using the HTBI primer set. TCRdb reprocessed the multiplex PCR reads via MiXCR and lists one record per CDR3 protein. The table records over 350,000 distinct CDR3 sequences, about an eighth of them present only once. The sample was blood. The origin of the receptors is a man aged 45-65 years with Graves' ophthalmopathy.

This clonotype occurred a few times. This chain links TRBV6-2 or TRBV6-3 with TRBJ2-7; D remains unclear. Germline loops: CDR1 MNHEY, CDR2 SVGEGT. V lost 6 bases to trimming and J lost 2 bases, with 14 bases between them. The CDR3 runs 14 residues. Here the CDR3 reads CASRPAVLTYEQYF. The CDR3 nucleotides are TGTGCCAGCAGACCCGCAGTGTTAACCTACGAGCAGTACTTC.

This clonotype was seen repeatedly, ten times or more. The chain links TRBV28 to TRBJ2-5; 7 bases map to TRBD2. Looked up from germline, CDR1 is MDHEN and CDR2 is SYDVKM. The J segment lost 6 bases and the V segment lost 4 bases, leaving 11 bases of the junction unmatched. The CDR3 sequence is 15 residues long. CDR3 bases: TGTGCCAGCAGTTCCTACTCGACGGGGGGAAAGACCCAGTACTTC. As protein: CASSSYSTGGKTQYF.

The CDR3 is CASSAQTSPLHF. The CDR3 coding sequence is TGTGCCAGCAGCGCCCAGACTTCACCCCTCCACTTT. V gene TRBV6-1 combines with J gene TRBJ1-6; D is ambiguous. Germline-derived CDR1 and CDR2 are MNHNS and SASEGT. The CDR3 contains 12 residues. V gave up 6 bases and J gave up 9 bases, with 9 bases separating them.

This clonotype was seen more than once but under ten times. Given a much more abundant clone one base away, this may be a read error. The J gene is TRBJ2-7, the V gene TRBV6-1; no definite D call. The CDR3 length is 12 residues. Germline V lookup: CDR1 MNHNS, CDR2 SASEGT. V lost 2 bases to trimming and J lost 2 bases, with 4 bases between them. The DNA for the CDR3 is TGTGCCAGCAGTGAACACCCCTACGAGCAGTACTTC. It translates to CASSEHPYEQYF.

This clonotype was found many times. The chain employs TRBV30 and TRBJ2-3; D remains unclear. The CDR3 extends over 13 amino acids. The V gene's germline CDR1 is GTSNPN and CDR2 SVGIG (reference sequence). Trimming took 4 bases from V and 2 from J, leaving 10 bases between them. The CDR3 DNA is TGTGCCTGGATTCCAGAACTCACAGATACGCAGTATTTT. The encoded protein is CAWIPELTDTQYF.

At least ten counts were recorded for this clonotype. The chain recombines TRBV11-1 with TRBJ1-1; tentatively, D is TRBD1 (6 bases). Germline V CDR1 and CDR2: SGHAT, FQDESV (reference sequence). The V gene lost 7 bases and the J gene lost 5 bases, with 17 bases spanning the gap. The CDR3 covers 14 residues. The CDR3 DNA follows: TGTGCCAGCACCAATCGGAGGGGGAGGACTGAAGCTTTCTTT. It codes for CASTNRRGRTEAFF.

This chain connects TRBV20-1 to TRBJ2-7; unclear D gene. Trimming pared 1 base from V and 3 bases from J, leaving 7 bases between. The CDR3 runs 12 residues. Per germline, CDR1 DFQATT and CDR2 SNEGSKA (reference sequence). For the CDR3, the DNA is TGCAGTGCTAGAGCCCTCGACTACGAGCAGTACTTC. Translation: CSARALDYEQYF.